This TCR beta chain was captured in a study of blood T cell repertoires in COVID-19. Study in general: COVID-19 samples from acute and convalescent phases originated in the United States, Italy and Spain. The analysed material was cDNA or gDNA that came from T cells, B-cell-depleted T cells, or PBMCs.

V was shortened by 3 bases and J by 3 bases, with 16 bases between the two germline ends. The CDR3 is made up of 15 amino acids. CDR1 and CDR2 (germline): SGHRS, YFSETQ. Authors' methods: Estimated nucleated cell counts came from reference gene primer amplification. TCRdb's table, derived via immunoSEQ multiplex PCR, lists solely in-frame clones and lacks some. That table supplies the V and J calls and clone size; D and trimming were determined from the DNA. The table includes about 170,000 clones, roughly 91% detected once. The chain carries TRBV5-1 and TRBJ2-7; D is possibly TRBD2 (7 bases). This TCR came from a middle-aged man who had recovered from COVID-19. Sequenced input: peripheral blood. The CDR3 protein is CASSSRGAGVYEQYF. The DNA of the CDR3 is TGCGCCAGCAGCTCCCGGGGGGCAGGGGTCTACGAGCAGTACTTC.